These 13 T cell receptor beta chains were sequenced from one sample in a study of cytomegalovirus exposure and HLA in healthy donors. Generated by immunoSEQ multiplex PCR, the TCRdb table keeps only in-frame clones and is missing some. The sample consists of 150,000 to 200,000 clones, more than 75% of them appearing once. Sample: PBMCs. The source of these receptors is a woman between 25 and 40 years old in good health and CMV-seronegative.

The V call is TRBV7-6, the J call TRBJ2-7; 10 positions agree with TRBD1. CDR3 length: 16 residues. Losses at the gene ends were 5 bases for V and 2 bases for J; bases not matched to a gene: 9. Per the germline V gene, CDR1 is SGHVS and CDR2 is FNYEAQ. The CDR3 DNA follows: TGTGCCAGCAGCCCACAGACTGGACAGGGGGCCTACGAGCAGTACTTC. This sequence encodes CASSPQTGQGAYEQYF.

This rearrangement joins TRBV7-2 to TRBJ2-1; 11 nucleotides align to TRBD2. Trimming cost V 5 bases and J 9 bases; bases outside gene matches: 3. Germline loops: CDR1 SGHTA, CDR2 FQGNSA. This CDR3 has 13 residues. CDR3: CASSRGLAGEQFF. In nucleotides, the CDR3 is TGTGCCAGCAGCAGAGGACTAGCGGGTGAGCAGTTCTTC.

This CDR3 is CASRHSLTPDTQYF. The CDR3 coding sequence is TGTGCCAGCAGACACAGCCTGACCCCAGATACGCAGTATTTT. J is TRBJ2-3 and V is TRBV6-5; D is unresolved. Germline V CDR1 and CDR2: MNHEY, SVGAGI. The CDR3 runs 14 residues. Trimming removed 6 bases from V and 4 bases from J, with 14 bases in between.

The chain joins TRBV2 to TRBJ2-1; 7 bases are a match to TRBD1. V lost 0 bases to trimming and J lost 9 bases; unmatched junction nucleotides: 2. From germline, CDR1 is SNHLY and CDR2 FYNNEI. There are 13 residues in the CDR3. DNA for the CDR3: TGTGCCAGCAGTGAAGCGCGACAGGGTGAGCAGTTCTTC. Its translation is CASSEARQGEQFF.

This clone has just one count. The chain joins TRBV15 to TRBJ1-2, with a weak D call TRBD1 (6 bases). V dropped 2 bases and J dropped 8 bases, with 12 bases sitting between them. The germline gives CDR1 LNHNV, CDR2 YYDKDF (reference sequence). CDR3 length equals 13 residues. For the CDR3, the DNA is TGTGCCACCAGCAGAACAGGGCACAGGGGCTACACCTTC. This codes for CATSRTGHRGYTF.

The rearrangement links TRBV5-6 to TRBJ1-2, with D possibly being TRBD1 (6 bases). The V end lost 0 bases, the J end lost 4 bases, and 13 bases lay between the germline ends. This CDR3 has 15 residues. Per the germline V gene, CDR1 is SGHDT and CDR2 is YYEEEE. CDR3 nucleotide sequence: TGTGCCAGCAGCTTGGTCGGACGGACAGTCTATGGCTACACCTTC. Translated, it gives CASSLVGRTVYGYTF. Combining the CDR3 with reference TRBV5-6 and TRBJ1-2 gives the whole variable domain DAGVTQSPTHLIKTRGQQVTLRCSPKSGHDTVSWYQQALGQGPQFIFQYYEEEERQRGNFPDRFSGHQFPNYSSELNVNALLLGDSALYLCASSLVGRTVYGYTFGSGTRLTVV.

The V gene is TRBV20-1, the J gene TRBJ1-5; D remains unclear. The CDR3 is made up of 11 amino acids. Per the germline V gene, CDR1 is DFQATT and CDR2 is SNEGSKA (reference sequence). V was clipped by 5 bases and J by 11 bases, with 13 bases between them. The CDR3 coding sequence is TGCAGTGCTGGACCGGGAGTGACCCAGCATTTT. Translating gives CSAGPGVTQHF.

The genes are TRBV27 and TRBJ1-5, with 9 bases that match TRBD1. Trimming at V came to 4 bases and at J to 6 bases, leaving 4 bases not matched to a gene. Germline CDR1 reads MNHEY; CDR2 reads SMNVEV (reference sequence). CDR3 length equals 14 residues. CDR3 region: CASSYRQGVQPQHF. The CDR3 nucleotides read TGTGCCAGCAGTTATCGACAGGGGGTTCAGCCCCAGCATTTT.

This sequence joins TRBV7-9 and TRBJ1-2; 8 positions agree with TRBD1. V trimming: 5 bases; J trimming: 4 bases; junction bases outside the gene matches: 6. In germline, CDR1 is SEHNR, CDR2 FQNEAQ (reference sequence). The CDR3 covers 14 residues. The CDR3 is CASSDSTGGYGYTF. The CDR3 DNA sequence: TGTGCCAGCAGCGACTCCACAGGGGGCTATGGCTACACCTTC.

The chain couples TRBV7-2 to TRBJ2-1; perhaps TRBD1 as D (5 bases). V was clipped by 0 bases and J by 7 bases, with 7 bases between them. This CDR3 region has 13 residues. Germline CDR1 is SGHTA and CDR2 is FQGNSA. CDR3: CASSLARANEQFF. CDR3 nucleotide sequence: TGTGCCAGCAGCTTAGCCAGGGCTAATGAGCAGTTCTTC.

The V call is TRBV5-1, the J call TRBJ2-1; 13 bases agree with TRBD2. The V gene's germline CDR1 is SGHRS and CDR2 YFSETQ. The CDR3 consists of 15 residues. The J segment lost 8 bases and the V segment lost 1 base, leaving 3 bases of the junction unmatched. The CDR3 bases are TGCGCCAGCAGCTTGACTAGCGGGGGGGCCCATGAGCAGTTCTTC. Translating it yields CASSLTSGGAHEQFF.

In nucleotides, the CDR3 is TGTGCCAGCAGCTTAGGCCTAAGGGATCTATCTGCGGGGGGGCTCCCCCACTACGAGCAGTACTTC. It is translated as CASSLGLRDLSAGGLPHYEQYF. The rearrangement uses TRBV13 and TRBJ2-7; 9 nucleotides align to TRBD2. Germline V gene data show CDR1 as PRHDT and CDR2 as FYEKMQ (reference sequence). With V trimmed by 0 bases and J by 3 bases, 24 bases remained unmatched. This CDR3 contains 22 residues.

This clone appeared a single time. CDR3 nucleotide sequence: TGTGCCTGGAGCATCGTCGACAGGCGCACCGGGGAGCTGTTTTTT. It encodes CAWSIVDRRTGELFF. The gene calls are TRBV30 and TRBJ2-2, with D possibly TRBD1 on 6 matching bases. The germline CDR1 and CDR2 sequences are GTSNPN and SVGIG (reference sequence). V dropped 3 bases and J dropped 4 bases, with 15 bases sitting between them. The CDR3 has 15 amino acids.